This record concerns one TCR beta chain sequence. What it recognizes is unknown. V was trimmed by 5 bases and J by 0 bases, leaving 14 bases between them. This CDR3 has 15 amino acids. Germline-derived CDR1 and CDR2 are SEHNR and FQNEAQ (reference sequence). This sample stems from a study of cytomegalovirus exposure and HLA in healthy donors. General study results and limits: Later analysis associated a missense DCLRE1C variant with TCR beta V- and J-gene trimming. Equally common other TCR beta chains were less clonally expanded than HLA-associated ones, a later analysis found. Later analysis placed DRB1 highest and HLA-C lowest in TCR association rates, which differed by HLA locus.

The PCR had 60 Vbeta and 13 Jbeta primers. The protocol was immunoSEQ multiplex PCR, while the TCRdb copy is restricted to in-frame clones and leaves out a portion. The sample lists 100,000 to 150,000 clones; more than 75% were seen once. Material for sequencing was PBMCs. The rearrangement joins TRBV7-9 to TRBJ2-7; no clear D gene. The TCR originated in a man aged 35 to 55 in good health and CMV-seronegative. The DNA of the CDR3 is TGTGCCAGCAGCCAAGACCGGGTTTTCTCCTACGAGCAGTACTTC. Translated, it gives CASSQDRVFSYEQYF.